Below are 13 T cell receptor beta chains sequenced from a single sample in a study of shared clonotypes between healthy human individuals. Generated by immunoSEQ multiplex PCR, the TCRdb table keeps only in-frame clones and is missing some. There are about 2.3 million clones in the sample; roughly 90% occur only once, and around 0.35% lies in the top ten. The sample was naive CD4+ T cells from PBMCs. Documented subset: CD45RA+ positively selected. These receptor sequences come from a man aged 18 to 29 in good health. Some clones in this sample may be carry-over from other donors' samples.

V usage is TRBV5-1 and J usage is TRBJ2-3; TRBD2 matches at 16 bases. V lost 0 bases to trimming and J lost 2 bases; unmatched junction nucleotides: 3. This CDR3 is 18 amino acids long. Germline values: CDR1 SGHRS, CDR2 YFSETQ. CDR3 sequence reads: CASSLGGLAGGLTDTQYF. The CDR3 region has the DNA TGCGCCAGCAGCTTGGGGGGACTAGCGGGAGGGCTCACAGATACGCAGTATTTT.

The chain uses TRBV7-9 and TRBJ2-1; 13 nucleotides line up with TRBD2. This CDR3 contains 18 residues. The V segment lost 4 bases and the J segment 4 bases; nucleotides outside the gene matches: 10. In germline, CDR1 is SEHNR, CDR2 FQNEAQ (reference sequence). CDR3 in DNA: TGTGCCAGCAGCTCCCTTCCCGGACTAGCGGGAGAGTACAATGAGCAGTTCTTC. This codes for CASSSLPGLAGEYNEQFF.

CDR3 coding DNA: TGCGCCAGCAGACGGACATGGAACACCGGGGAGCTGTTTTTT. This translates into CASRRTWNTGELFF. The chain couples TRBV5-1 to TRBJ2-2, with D perhaps matching TRBD1 (5 bases). The CDR3 loop spans 14 amino acids. Per germline, CDR1 SGHRS and CDR2 YFSETQ. Trimming took off 5 bases at V and 1 base at J, with 9 bases between the two ends.

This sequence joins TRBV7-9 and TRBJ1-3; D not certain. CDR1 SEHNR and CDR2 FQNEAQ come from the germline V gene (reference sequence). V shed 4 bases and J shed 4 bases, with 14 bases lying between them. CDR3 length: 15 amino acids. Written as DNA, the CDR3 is TGTGCCAGCAGCTCCCCCCCTTCCGGAGGAAACACCATATATTTT. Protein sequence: CASSSPPSGGNTIYF.

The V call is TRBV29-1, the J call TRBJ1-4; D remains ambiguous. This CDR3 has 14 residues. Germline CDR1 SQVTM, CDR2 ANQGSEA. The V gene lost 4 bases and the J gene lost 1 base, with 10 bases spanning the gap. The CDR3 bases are TGCAGCGTTGCGCTGTGGAAAACTAATGAAAAACTGTTTTTT. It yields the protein CSVALWKTNEKLFF.

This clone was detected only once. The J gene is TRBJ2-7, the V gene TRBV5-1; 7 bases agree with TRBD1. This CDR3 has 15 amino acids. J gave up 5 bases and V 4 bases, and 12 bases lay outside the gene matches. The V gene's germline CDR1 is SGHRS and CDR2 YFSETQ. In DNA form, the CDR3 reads TGCGCCAGCAGCGGACCGACAGGGCTTTCGAACGAGCAGTACTTC. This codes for CASSGPTGLSNEQYF.

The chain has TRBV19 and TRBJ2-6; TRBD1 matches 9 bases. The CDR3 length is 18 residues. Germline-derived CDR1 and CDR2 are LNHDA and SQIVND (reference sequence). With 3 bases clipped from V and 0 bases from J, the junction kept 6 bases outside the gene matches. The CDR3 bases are TGTGCCAGTAGTATGGGACAGGGATCCCTCTCTGGGGCCAACGTCCTGACTTTC. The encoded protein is CASSMGQGSLSGANVLTF.

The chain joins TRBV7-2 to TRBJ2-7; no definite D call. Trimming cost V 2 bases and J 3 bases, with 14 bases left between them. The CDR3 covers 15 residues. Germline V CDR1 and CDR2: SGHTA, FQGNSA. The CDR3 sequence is CASSLSYPLGYEQYF. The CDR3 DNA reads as TGTGCCAGCAGCTTATCCTACCCCCTAGGCTACGAGCAGTACTTC.

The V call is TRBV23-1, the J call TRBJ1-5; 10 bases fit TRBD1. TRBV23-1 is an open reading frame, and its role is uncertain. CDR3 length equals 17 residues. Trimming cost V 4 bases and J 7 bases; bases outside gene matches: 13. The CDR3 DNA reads TGCGCCAGCAGTCTGCACATTCCCGACAGGGGGCTGCAGCCCCAGCATTTT. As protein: CASSLHIPDRGLQPQHF.

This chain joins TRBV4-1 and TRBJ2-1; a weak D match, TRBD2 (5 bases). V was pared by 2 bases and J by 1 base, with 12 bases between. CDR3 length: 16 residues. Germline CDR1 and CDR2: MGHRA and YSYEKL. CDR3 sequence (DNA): TGCGCCAGCAGCCAAATAGCGAGGCCGTCCTACAATGAGCAGTTCTTC. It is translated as CASSQIARPSYNEQFF.

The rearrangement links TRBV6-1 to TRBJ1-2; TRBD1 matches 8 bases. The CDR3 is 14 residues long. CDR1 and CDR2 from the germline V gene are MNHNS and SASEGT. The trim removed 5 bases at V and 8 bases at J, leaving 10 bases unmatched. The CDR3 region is CASSSRDRISGYTF. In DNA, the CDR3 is TGTGCCAGCAGTTCCCGGGACAGGATATCAGGCTACACCTTC.

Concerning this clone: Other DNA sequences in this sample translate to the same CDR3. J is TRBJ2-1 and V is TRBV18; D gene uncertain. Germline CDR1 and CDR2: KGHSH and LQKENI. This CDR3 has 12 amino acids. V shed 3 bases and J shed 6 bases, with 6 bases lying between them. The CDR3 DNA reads TGTGCCAGCTCACCCCCTAGCAATGAGCAGTTCTTC. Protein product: CASSPPSNEQFF.

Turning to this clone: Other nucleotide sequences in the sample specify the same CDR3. CDR3 nucleotides: TGTGCCAGCAGTCCGGGACAGGGGGACTATGGCTACACCTTC. Amino acids: CASSPGQGDYGYTF. V gene TRBV28 combines with J gene TRBJ1-2; TRBD1 aligns across 11 bases. Germline CDR1 and CDR2: MDHEN and SYDVKM. With 5 bases clipped from V and 3 bases from J, the junction kept 2 bases outside the gene matches. The CDR3 has 14 amino acids.